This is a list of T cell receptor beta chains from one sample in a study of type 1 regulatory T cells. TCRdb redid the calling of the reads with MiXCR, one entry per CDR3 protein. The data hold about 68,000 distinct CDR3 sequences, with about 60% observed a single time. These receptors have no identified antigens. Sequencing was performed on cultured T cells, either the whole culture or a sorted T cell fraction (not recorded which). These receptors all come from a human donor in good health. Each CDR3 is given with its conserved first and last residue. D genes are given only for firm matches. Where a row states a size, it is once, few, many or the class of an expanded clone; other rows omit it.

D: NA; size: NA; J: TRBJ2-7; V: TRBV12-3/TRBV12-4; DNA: TGTGCCAGCAGTTCGGGAGTAGGCGGGTACGAGCAGTACTTC; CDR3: CASSSGVGGYEQYF
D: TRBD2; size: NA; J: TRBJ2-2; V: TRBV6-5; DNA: TGTGCCAGCAGCCGTCGACTAGCGGGAGTTTTAGGGGAGCTGTTTTTT; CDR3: CASSRRLAGVLGELFF
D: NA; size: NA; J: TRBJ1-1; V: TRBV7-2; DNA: TGTGCCAGCAGGTTAGGACGGGCCACTGAAGCTTTCTTT; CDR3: CASRLGRATEAFF
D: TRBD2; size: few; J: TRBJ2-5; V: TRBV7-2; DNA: TGTGCCAGCAGCTTAGCTGGGACTAGCGGGGGCCAAGAGACCCAGTACTTC; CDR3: CASSLAGTSGGQETQYF
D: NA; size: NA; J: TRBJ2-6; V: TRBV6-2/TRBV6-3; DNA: TGTGCCAGCAGTTACACGGACAACGTCCTGACTTTC; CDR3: CASSYTDNVLTF
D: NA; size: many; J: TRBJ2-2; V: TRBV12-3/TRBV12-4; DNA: TGTGCCAGCACCCTGGGAGGTGGTGGCGGGGAGCTGTTTTTT; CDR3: CASTLGGGGGELFF
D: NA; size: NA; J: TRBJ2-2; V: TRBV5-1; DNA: TGCGCCAGCAGGCCGACAAGACCGGGACTTGCTTCGAACACCGGGGAGCTGTTTTTT; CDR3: CASRPTRPGLASNTGELFF
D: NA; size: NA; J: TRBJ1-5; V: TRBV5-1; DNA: TGCGCCAGCAGCTGGGGCCAGGATGGAAGCAATCAGCCCCAGCATTTT; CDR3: CASSWGQDGSNQPQHF
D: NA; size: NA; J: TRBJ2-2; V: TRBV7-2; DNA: TGTGCCAGCAGCTTAAAGTCTCAAACCGGGGAGCTGTTTTTT; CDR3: CASSLKSQTGELFF
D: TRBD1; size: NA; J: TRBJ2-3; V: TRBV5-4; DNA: TGTGCCAGCAGCTTGTACAGGGGCCCCACGCTACCTTCCACAGATACGCAGTATTTT; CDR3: CASSLYRGPTLPSTDTQYF
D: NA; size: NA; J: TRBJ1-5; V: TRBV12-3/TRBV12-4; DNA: TGTGCCAGCAGGGAACAGAACAATCAGCCCCAGCATTTT; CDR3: CASREQNNQPQHF
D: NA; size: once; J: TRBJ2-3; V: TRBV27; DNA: TGTGCCAGCAGTTTAAGGCCGGCGAGCACAGATACGCAGTATTTT; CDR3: CASSLRPASTDTQYF
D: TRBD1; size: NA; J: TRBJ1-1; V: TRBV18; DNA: TGTGCCAGCTCACCGGGACAGGGCATCACTGAAGCTTTCTTT; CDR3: CASSPGQGITEAFF
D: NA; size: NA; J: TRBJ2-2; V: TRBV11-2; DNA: TGTGCCAGCAGCTTACAGGGGATGACGAACACCGGGGAGCTGTTTTTT; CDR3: CASSLQGMTNTGELFF
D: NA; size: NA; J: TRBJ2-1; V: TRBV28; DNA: TGTGCCAGCAGTTTACCGACTCCAAAGAATGAGCAGTTCTTC; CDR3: CASSLPTPKNEQFF
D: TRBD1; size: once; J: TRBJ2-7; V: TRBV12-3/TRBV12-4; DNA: TGTGCCAGCAGACGGTCCGGGACAGGGGGCCACGAGCAGTACTTC; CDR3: CASRRSGTGGHEQYF
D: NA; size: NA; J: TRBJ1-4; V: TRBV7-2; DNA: TGTGCCAGCAGCTTAGAAGGGGGGCAAATAAATGAAAAACTGTTTTTT; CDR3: CASSLEGGQINEKLFF
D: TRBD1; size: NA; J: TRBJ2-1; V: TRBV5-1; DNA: TGCGCCAGCAGCTTAGGGGGGACAGGGGTCAATGAGCAGTTCTTC; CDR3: CASSLGGTGVNEQFF
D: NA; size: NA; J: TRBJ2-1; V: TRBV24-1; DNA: TGTGCCACCAGTGATCCGGCCGCCTACAATGAGCAGTTCTTC; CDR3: CATSDPAAYNEQFF
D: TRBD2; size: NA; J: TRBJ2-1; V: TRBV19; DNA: TGTGCCAGTAGTATGCCCGGGACTAGCGGTGACAATGAGCAGTTCTTC; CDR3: CASSMPGTSGDNEQFF
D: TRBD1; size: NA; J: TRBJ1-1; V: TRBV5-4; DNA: TGTGCCAGCAGCCGAAGGGGACAGGGGGCTTTGGACACTGAAGCTTTCTTT; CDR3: CASSRRGQGALDTEAFF
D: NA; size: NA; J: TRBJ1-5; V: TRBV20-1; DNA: TGCAGTGCCAGAGTCCCCCCCGGGGATCAGCCCCAGCATTTT; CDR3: CSARVPPGDQPQHF
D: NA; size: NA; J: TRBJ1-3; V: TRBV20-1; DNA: TGCAGTGCTCAGGGGTTCTCTGGAAACACCATATATTTT; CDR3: CSAQGFSGNTIYF
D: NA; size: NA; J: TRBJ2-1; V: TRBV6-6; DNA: TGTGCCAGCAGTAAACCTACGAAGGCAGGGTACAATGAGCAGTTCTTC; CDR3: CASSKPTKAGYNEQFF
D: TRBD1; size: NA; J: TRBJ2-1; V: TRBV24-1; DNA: TGTGCCACCAGTGATTCGGCCTGGGACAGTTACAATGAGCAGTTCTTC; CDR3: CATSDSAWDSYNEQFF
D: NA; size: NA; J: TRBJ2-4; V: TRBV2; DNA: TGTGCCAGCAGTGAAGCGTCCGGGACGGTAAACAAAAACATTCAGTACTTC; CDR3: CASSEASGTVNKNIQYF
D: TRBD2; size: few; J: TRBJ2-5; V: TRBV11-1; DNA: TGTGCCAGCAGCTTATCGGGACTAGTCTCTGTCGAGACCCAGTACTTC; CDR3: CASSLSGLVSVETQYF
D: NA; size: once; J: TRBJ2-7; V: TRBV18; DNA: TGTGCCAGCTCGTCAGGGGCGAGCGGCTACGAGCAGTACTTC; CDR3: CASSSGASGYEQYF
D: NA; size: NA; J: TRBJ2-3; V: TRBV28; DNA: TGTGCCAGCACCGGGGTACACACAGATACGCAGTATTTT; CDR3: CASTGVHTDTQYF
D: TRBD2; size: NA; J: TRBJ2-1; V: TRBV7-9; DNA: TGTGCCAGCAGCCAGCGGGAAACCTACAATGAGCAGTTCTTC; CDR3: CASSQRETYNEQFF
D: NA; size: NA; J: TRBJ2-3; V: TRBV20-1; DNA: TGCAGTGCTAGAGTCTTCCTAGAGGGAGATACGCAGTATTTT; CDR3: CSARVFLEGDTQYF
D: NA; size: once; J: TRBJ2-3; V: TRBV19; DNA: TGTGCCAGTAGTATGCTTACCAACACGCAGTATTTT; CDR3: CASSMLTNTQYF
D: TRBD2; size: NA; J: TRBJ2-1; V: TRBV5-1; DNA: TGCGCCAGCAGCTTGATAAGCGGGAACAATGAGCAGTTCTTC; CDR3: CASSLISGNNEQFF
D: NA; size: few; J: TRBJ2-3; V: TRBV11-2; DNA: TGTGCCAGCGCGATGGCAGATACGCAGTATTTT; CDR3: CASAMADTQYF
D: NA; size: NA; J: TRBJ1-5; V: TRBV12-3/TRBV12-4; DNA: TGTGCCAGCACGTTCACCGGAAATCAGCCCCAGCATTTT; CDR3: CASTFTGNQPQHF
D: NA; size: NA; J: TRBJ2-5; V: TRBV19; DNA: TGTGCCAGTAGTTCGACAGCCCAAGAGACCCAGTACTTC; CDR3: CASSSTAQETQYF
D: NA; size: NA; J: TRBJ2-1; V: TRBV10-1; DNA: TGCGCCAGCAGTGCCGGGGAATTGGTCAATGAGCAGTTCTTC; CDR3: CASSAGELVNEQFF
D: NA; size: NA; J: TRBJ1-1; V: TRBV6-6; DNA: TGTGCCAGCAGTTACTCGTCACAGATGAACACTGAAGCTTTCTTT; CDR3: CASSYSSQMNTEAFF
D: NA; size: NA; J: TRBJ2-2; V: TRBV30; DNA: TGTGCCTGGGGTCCCTTGGCCGGGTCCGGGGAGCTGTTTTTT; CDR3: CAWGPLAGSGELFF
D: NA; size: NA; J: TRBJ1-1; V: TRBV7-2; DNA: TGTGCCAGCAGCCTGGGAGGGGCCACTGAAGCTTTCTTT; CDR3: CASSLGGATEAFF
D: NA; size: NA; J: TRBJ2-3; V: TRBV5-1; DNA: TGCGCCAGCAGCTTGGAGATGACAGATACGCAGTATTTT; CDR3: CASSLEMTDTQYF
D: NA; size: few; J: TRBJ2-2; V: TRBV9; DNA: TGTGCCAGCAGCGTACGGGCTAGCTATGCCGGGGAGCTGTTTTTT; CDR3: CASSVRASYAGELFF
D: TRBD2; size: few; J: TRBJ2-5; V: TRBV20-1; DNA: TGCAGTGCTAGATCCCCGGGACTAGCGGGAGAAAAGGCAGGGGAGACCCAGTACTTC; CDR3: CSARSPGLAGEKAGETQYF